These 18 T cell receptor beta chains originate from one sample sequenced in a study of Ad26.COV2.S vaccination and SARS-CoV-2 variants. The sample's treatment: some 20 received Ad26.COV2.S at low or high dose, single or two shots; roughly five received placebo; per-sample allocation not given. Following the first vaccine or placebo injection, samples were taken on day 63. Clones were read by immunoSEQ multiplex PCR, and TCRdb kept only the in-frame ones, dropping some. The data show over 200,000 clones, around nine tenths seen once. The sample consisted of peripheral blood, taken in a trial of Ad26.COV2.S vaccine versus placebo. The receptor set was obtained from a person between 18 and 65 years old who received the Ad26.COV2.S COVID-19 vaccine or a placebo.

The V and J genes are TRBV6-5 and TRBJ2-2; TRBD2 matches at 7 bases. With V trimmed by 7 bases and J by 6 bases, 11 bases remained unmatched. The CDR3 consists of 15 residues. CDR1 is MNHEY, CDR2 SVGAGI, per germline. DNA of the CDR3: TGTGCCAGCATCCTCGGGACTATCGTGGCCGGGGAGCTGTTTTTT. It is translated as CASILGTIVAGELFF.

V gene TRBV10-1 combines with J gene TRBJ2-5; TRBD2 matches at 10 bases. The CDR3 is 14 residues long. Per the germline V gene, CDR1 is WNHNN and CDR2 is SYGVQD (reference sequence). The trim removed 8 bases at V and 5 bases at J, leaving 8 bases unmatched. CDR3 coding DNA: TGCGCCAGCCCCAGCGGGGGGGCTCTGGAGACCCAGTACTTC. It yields the protein CASPSGGALETQYF.

This clone has only one observation. The chain couples TRBV10-3 to TRBJ2-3, with 14 bases matching TRBD2. This CDR3 has 14 amino acids. Germline lookup yields CDR1 ENHRY and CDR2 SYGVKD. Trimming at V came to 6 bases and at J to 5 bases, leaving 1 base not matched to a gene. CDR3 sequence reads: CAIRGLAGVDTQYF. In DNA, the CDR3 is TGTGCCATCAGGGGACTAGCGGGAGTAGATACGCAGTATTTT.

The chain couples TRBV7-8 to TRBJ2-5, with 9 positions matching TRBD2. From germline, CDR1 is SGHVS and CDR2 FQNEAQ. The CDR3 extends over 15 amino acids. With 5 bases clipped from V and 1 base from J, the junction kept 5 bases outside the gene matches. The CDR3 reads CASSQASGTQETQYF. CDR3 sequence (DNA): TGTGCCAGCAGCCAGGCTAGCGGGACCCAAGAGACCCAGTACTTC. The complete variable domain, with remaining parts taken from reference TRBV7-8 and TRBJ2-5, reads GAGVSQSPRYKVAKRGQDVALRCDPISGHVSLFWYQQALGQGPEFLTYFQNEAQLDKSGLPSDRFFAERPEGSVSTLKIQRTQQEDSAVYLCASSQASGTQETQYFGPGTRLLVL.

This chain connects TRBV7-9 to TRBJ1-1, with D possibly being TRBD1 (5 bases). Germline CDR1 and CDR2: SEHNR and FQNEAQ (reference sequence). The CDR3 runs 15 residues. V lost 0 bases and J lost 2, with 10 bases in between. CDR3 DNA: TGTGCCAGCAGCTTAGCCAGCGGGGGTAACACTGAAGCTTTCTTT. It is translated as CASSLASGGNTEAFF. Combining the CDR3 with reference TRBV7-9 and TRBJ1-1 gives the whole variable domain DTGVSQNPRHKITKRGQNVTFRCDPISEHNRLYWYRQTLGQGPEFLTYFQNEAQLEKSRLLSDRFSAERPKGSFSTLEIQRTEQGDSAMYLCASSLASGGNTEAFFGQGTRLTVV.

The genes are TRBV15 and TRBJ1-3, with D hard to call. The CDR3 spans 16 residues. Germline loops: CDR1 LNHNV, CDR2 YYDKDF (reference sequence). Trimming removed 0 bases from V and 1 base from J, with 10 bases in between. CDR3: CATSRDPPGSGNTIYF. CDR3 nucleotides: TGTGCCACCAGCAGAGATCCACCAGGTTCTGGAAACACCATATATTTT.

The chain is built from TRBV19 and TRBJ2-3, with D unclear. Germline V lookup: CDR1 LNHDA, CDR2 SQIVND (reference sequence). The germline V and J ends were trimmed by 9 bases and 2 bases, with 12 bases remaining between them. The CDR3 runs 13 residues. The CDR3 DNA sequence: TGTGCCAGCACCACTCAGTTCACAGATACGCAGTATTTT. Encoded protein: CASTTQFTDTQYF.

The rearrangement joins TRBV5-1 to TRBJ2-7, with no clear D. This CDR3 comprises 14 residues. V lost 4 bases and J lost 3, with 14 bases in between. Germline V lookup: CDR1 SGHRS, CDR2 YFSETQ. The DNA of the CDR3 is TGCGCCAGCAGCCTGGACGGCGGATTCTACGAGCAGTACTTC. As protein: CASSLDGGFYEQYF.

This rearrangement joins TRBV7-9 to TRBJ2-1; D remains unclear. The CDR3 is 17 residues long. Trimming removed 4 bases from V and 1 base from J, with 17 bases in between. Looked up from germline, CDR1 is SEHNR and CDR2 is FQNEAQ (reference sequence). CDR3 in DNA: TGTGCCAGCAGCTCTCGGACCCTACTACCTTCCTACAATGAGCAGTTCTTC. Translating it yields CASSSRTLLPSYNEQFF. Variable domain in full (rest from reference TRBV7-9 and TRBJ2-1): DTGVSQNPRHKITKRGQNVTFRCDPISEHNRLYWYRQTLGQGPEFLTYFQNEAQLEKSRLLSDRFSAERPKGSFSTLEIQRTEQGDSAMYLCASSSRTLLPSYNEQFFGPGTRLTVL.

This clone came up once. The genes are TRBV11-2 and TRBJ2-2; D perhaps matches TRBD1 (7 bases). CDR1 and CDR2 from the germline V gene are SGHAT and FQNNGV. The CDR3 runs 14 residues. Between the trimmed V and J ends, which lost 4 bases and 5 bases, there was a span of 11 bases. This CDR3 is CASSWQGGTGELFF. DNA of the CDR3: TGTGCCAGCAGCTGGCAGGGGGGTACCGGGGAGCTGTTTTTT. Looking up the rest from reference TRBV11-2 and TRBJ2-2 gives the full variable domain: EAGVAQSPRYKIIEKRQSVAFWCNPISGHATLYWYQQILGQGPKLLIQFQNNGVVDDSQLPKDRFSAERLKGVDSTLKIQPAKLEDSAVYLCASSWQGGTGELFFGEGSRLTVL.

The rearrangement uses TRBV3-1 (or the pseudogene TRBV3-2) and TRBJ1-2; D is uncertain. V shed 2 bases and J shed 4 bases, with 17 bases lying between them. The CDR3 contains 16 residues. Looked up from germline, CDR1 is LGHDT and CDR2 is YNNKEL (reference sequence). The CDR3 nucleotides read TGTGCCAGCAGCCAAATCTTAGGCAGGCCAGGCTATGGCTACACCTTC. Amino acids: CASSQILGRPGYGYTF.

The chain employs TRBV4-1 and TRBJ1-5; no firm D call. CDR3 size: 17 residues. Germline lookup yields CDR1 MGHRA and CDR2 YSYEKL. V was pared by 4 bases and J by 0 bases, with 16 bases between. CDR3 sequence: CASSPRTDPPSNQPQHF. CDR3 sequence (DNA): TGCGCCAGCAGCCCGAGGACGGATCCACCTAGCAATCAGCCCCAGCATTTT.

The chain carries TRBV5-1 and TRBJ2-7; D possibly corresponds to TRBD1 (6 bases). CDR3 length equals 16 residues. The V gene lost 2 bases and the J gene lost 2 bases, with 17 bases spanning the gap. Germline V CDR1 and CDR2: SGHRS, YFSETQ. The CDR3 loop reads CASSFSTKTGTYEQYF. DNA of the CDR3: TGCGCCAGCAGCTTCTCGACCAAGACAGGAACCTACGAGCAGTACTTC.

In DNA, the CDR3 is TGCGCCAGCAGCTTGGCACCTTCAGTCGGGGTCAGTACAGATACGCAGTATTTT. It specifies CASSLAPSVGVSTDTQYF. This chain uses TRBV5-1 with TRBJ2-3; tentative D call: TRBD2 (5 bases). The CDR3 consists of 18 residues. CDR1 is SGHRS and CDR2 is YFSETQ in the germline V gene. With 0 bases removed from V and 3 bases from J, the gap between germline ends came to 20 bases.

The CDR3 reads CASSAYDREETQYF. The CDR3 DNA reads TGTGCCAGCAGCGCCTACGACAGAGAAGAGACCCAGTACTTC. This rearrangement joins TRBV5-4 to TRBJ2-5, with D tentatively TRBD1 (5 bases). The CDR3 is 14 residues long. V lost 4 bases, J lost 3 bases, and 13 bases lay in between. Germline CDR1 reads SGHNT; CDR2 reads YYREEE (reference sequence).

CDR3 nucleotide sequence: TGTGCCAGCACCCATAGAGGCATCTCCTACGAGCAGTACTTC. Residues: CASTHRGISYEQYF. The chain joins TRBV7-2 to TRBJ2-7, with no clear D. The CDR3 has 14 amino acids. Between the trimmed V and J ends, which lost 7 bases and 0 bases, there was a span of 13 bases. Germline CDR1 SGHTA, CDR2 FQGNSA.

This rearrangement joins TRBV7-2 to TRBJ2-7; no firm D call. Germline values: CDR1 SGHTA, CDR2 FQGNSA. This CDR3 comprises 12 residues. Trimming stripped 0 bases from V and 3 bases from J, with 3 bases between. CDR3 sequence (DNA): TGTGCCAGCAGCTTAGCCAACTACGAGCAGTACTTC. The encoded protein is CASSLANYEQYF.

The chain is built from TRBV4-2 and TRBJ2-5; 10 nucleotides line up with TRBD2. Germline CDR1 and CDR2: LGHNA and YNFKEQ. J was trimmed by 5 bases and V by 1 base; bases with no gene match: 13. This CDR3 contains 18 residues. The CDR3 loop is CASSQVSSSGRARETQYF. The CDR3 DNA is TGTGCCAGCAGCCAAGTTTCATCCAGCGGGAGGGCCAGGGAGACCCAGTACTTC.